What follows are 9 T cell receptor beta chains derived from one specimen sequenced in a study of synovial regulatory T cells in juvenile arthritis. The method was immunoSEQ multiplex PCR; TCRdb's version includes in-frame clones alone and lacks a portion of them. Its table records 7,500 to 10,000 clones. Material for sequencing was Treg cells from blood. Described subset: remaining (HLA-DR-negative) circulating blood Treg cells. The origin of the receptors is a donor between 2 and 29 years old with juvenile idiopathic arthritis.

This chain uses TRBV7-9 with TRBJ2-3. Germline V gene lookup returns CDR1 SEHNR and CDR2 FQNEAQ (reference sequence). The CDR3 covers 16 residues. A DNA sequence was not provided. CDR3 sequence reads: CASSYFPRANGDTQYF. Full variable domain (outside the CDR3, taken from reference TRBV7-9 and TRBJ2-3): DTGVSQNPRHKITKRGQNVTFRCDPISEHNRLYWYRQTLGQGPEFLTYFQNEAQLEKSRLLSDRFSAERPKGSFSTLEIQRTEQGDSAMYLCASSYFPRANGDTQYFGPGTRLTVL.

Judged by frequency, this clone is large. The V gene is TRBV10-3, the J gene TRBJ1-3. This CDR3 has 13 residues. Only the protein sequence is given. In germline, CDR1 is ENHRY, CDR2 SYGVKD. This chain's CDR3 is CAISVGREDTIYF.

The chain carries TRBV27 and TRBJ2-2. The CDR3 consists of 12 residues. DNA for this receptor is not on file. Germline assignment: CDR1 MNHEY and CDR2 SMNVEV (reference sequence). The CDR3 here is CASSLRAGELFF.

V is TRBV18 and J is TRBJ2-1. The CDR3 runs to 13 residues. Nucleotide data are not available. Per the germline V gene, CDR1 is KGHSH and CDR2 is LQKENI. The CDR3 sequence: CASSQGGVDEQFF.

This sequence joins TRBV5-4 and TRBJ2-6; with no DNA, the TCRdb D assignment of TRBD2 cannot be verified. This CDR3 is built from 14 residues. The entry carries no DNA sequence. Germline values: CDR1 SGHNT, CDR2 YYREEE (reference sequence). This CDR3 is CASSSRAGANVLTF.

This sequence joins TRBV7-2 and TRBJ2-7; the TCRdb call, TRBD2, lacks DNA for checking. The CDR3 loop spans 15 amino acids. A DNA sequence was not provided. Germline V lookup: CDR1 SGHTA, CDR2 FQGNSA. CDR3 residues: CASSPGLAGMGEQYF.

The genes are TRBV28 and TRBJ1-2. In germline, CDR1 is MDHEN, CDR2 SYDVKM. The CDR3 is 11 residues long. No nucleotide data were recorded. Here the CDR3 reads CASREIYGYTF.

V and J are TRBV10-2 and TRBJ2-7; lacking DNA, the TRBD2 call made by TCRdb goes unchecked. There are 14 residues in the CDR3. DNA for this receptor is not on file. Germline CDR1 reads WSHSY; CDR2 reads SAAADI. The CDR3 reads CASSELAGSYEQYF.

This chain joins TRBV5-1 and TRBJ1-3. This CDR3 spans 12 amino acids. Only the protein is on record. Germline CDR1 SGHRS, CDR2 YFSETQ. CDR3 in amino acids: CASRGSGNTIYF.